This TCR beta chain was sequenced during a study of CD8+ T cells in alopecia areata. General study results and limits: The study also sequences resident alphabeta T cells of normal skin in scalp samples.

Following RNA extraction, reverse transcription yielded cDNA that acted as the sequencing template. Method: immunoSEQ multiplex PCR; TCRdb's copy keeps in-frame clones and lacks some. The sample has some 20,000 clones; 60% to 70% are singletons. Across 4 to 6 patients, CD4+ cells underwent sorting into CD25+CD127- cells. Alopecia areata patients provided lesional scalp punch biopsies and peripheral blood, both collected for the study. CD4+ and CD8+ T cells were sorted from PBMCs stained for CD3, CD4 and CD8. With regard to this clone: What it binds is unknown.

Sequencing was performed on CD4+ Tregs sorted from blood. The receptor was isolated from a human donor with alopecia areata.

The CDR3 nucleotides read TGTGCCAGCAGCTTAGACGGCAGAGGAACTGAAGCTTTCTTT. Residues: CASSLDGRGTEAFF. The chain has TRBV7-2 and TRBJ1-1; no definite D call. The CDR3 runs 14 residues. Deletions cut 1 base from V and 5 bases from J, with 11 bases between. Germline V gives CDR1 SGHTA, CDR2 FQGNSA.